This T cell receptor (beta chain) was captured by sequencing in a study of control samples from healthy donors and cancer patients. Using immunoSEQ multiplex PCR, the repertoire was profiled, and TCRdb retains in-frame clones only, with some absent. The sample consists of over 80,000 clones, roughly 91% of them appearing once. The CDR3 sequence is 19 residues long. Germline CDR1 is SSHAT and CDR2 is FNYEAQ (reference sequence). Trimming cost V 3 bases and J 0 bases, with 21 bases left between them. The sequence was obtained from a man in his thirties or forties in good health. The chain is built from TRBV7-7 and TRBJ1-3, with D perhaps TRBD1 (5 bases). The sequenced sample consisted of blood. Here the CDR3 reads CASSLGDLSSKLSGNTIYF. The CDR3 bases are TGTGCCAGCAGCTTGGGGGACCTCTCCTCAAAACTCTCTGGAAACACCATATATTTT.